This TCR beta chain was profiled in a study of CXCR3-negative and CXCR3-positive naive CD8 T cells. Whole-study findings and limits: Naive cells that were CXCR3-positive had more hydrophobic TRB CDR3s (compared with CXCR3-negative naive cells).

Germline values: CDR1 MNHEY, CDR2 SVGEGT. This CDR3 is 14 amino acids long. A word on this clonotype: Its specificity is unknown.

5' RACE that incorporated UMI labels was used to prepare the TRB cDNA libraries. TCRdb reanalyzed the 5' RACE reads and collapses them to one entry per CDR3 protein, without DNA. Its clone listing holds under 150,000 distinct CDR3 sequences. The sample was naive CXCR3+ CD8+ T cells from blood. Subset specified: CD45RO-CCR7+CD27+CD95- naive CD8+ T cells expressing CXCR3 (TNR3+). The sequence came from a human donor in good health. Some clones in this sample may be carry-over from other donors' samples. The J gene is TRBJ2-7, the V gene TRBV6-2 or TRBV6-3. CDR3 region: CASTVHEPSYEQYF.